This TCR beta chain was captured in a study of blood T cells in healthy people across ages. Study-wide results and caveats: Diversity of TCR beta per million T cells declined in a roughly linear way with age.

As regards this clonotype: Its target is unknown.

The second PCR ran about 6 to 11 cycles with a sample-barcoded 5' primer and J-beta primers. Carrying 12 random nucleotides, a template-switch adaptor labeled each individual cDNA molecule. Each CDR3 protein gets one entry after TCRdb re-called the 5' RACE reads with MiXCR. This sample carries over 500,000 distinct CDR3 sequences, approximately 52% of them seen once, and the ten largest clones take approximately 13%. Per the germline V gene, CDR1 is DFQATT and CDR2 is SNEGSKA (reference sequence). V gave up 7 bases and J gave up 0 bases; unmatched junction bases: 9. This CDR3 has 15 residues. This TCR derives from a woman over 75 in good health. The sample taken for sequencing was blood. The chain has TRBV20-1 and TRBJ2-1; 7 nucleotides agree with TRBD1. In nucleotides, the CDR3 is TGCAGTGGAAACCCAGGGGGAAGCTCCTACAATGAGCAGTTCTTC. It yields the protein CSGNPGGSSYNEQFF.